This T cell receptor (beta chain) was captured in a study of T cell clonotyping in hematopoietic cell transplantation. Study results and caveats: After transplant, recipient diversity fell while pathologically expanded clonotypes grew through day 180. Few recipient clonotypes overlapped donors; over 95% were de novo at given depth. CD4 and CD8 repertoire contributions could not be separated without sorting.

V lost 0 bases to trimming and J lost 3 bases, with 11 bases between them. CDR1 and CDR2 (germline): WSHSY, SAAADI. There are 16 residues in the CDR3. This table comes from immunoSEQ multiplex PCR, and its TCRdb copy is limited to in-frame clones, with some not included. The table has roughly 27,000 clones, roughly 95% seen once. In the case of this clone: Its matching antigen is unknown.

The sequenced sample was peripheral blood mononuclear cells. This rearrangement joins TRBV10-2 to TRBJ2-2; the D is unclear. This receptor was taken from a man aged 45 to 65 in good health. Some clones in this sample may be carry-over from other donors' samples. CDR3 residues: CASSESGISDTGELFF. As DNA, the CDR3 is TGCGCCAGCAGTGAGTCGGGCATCTCGGACACCGGGGAGCTGTTTTTT.